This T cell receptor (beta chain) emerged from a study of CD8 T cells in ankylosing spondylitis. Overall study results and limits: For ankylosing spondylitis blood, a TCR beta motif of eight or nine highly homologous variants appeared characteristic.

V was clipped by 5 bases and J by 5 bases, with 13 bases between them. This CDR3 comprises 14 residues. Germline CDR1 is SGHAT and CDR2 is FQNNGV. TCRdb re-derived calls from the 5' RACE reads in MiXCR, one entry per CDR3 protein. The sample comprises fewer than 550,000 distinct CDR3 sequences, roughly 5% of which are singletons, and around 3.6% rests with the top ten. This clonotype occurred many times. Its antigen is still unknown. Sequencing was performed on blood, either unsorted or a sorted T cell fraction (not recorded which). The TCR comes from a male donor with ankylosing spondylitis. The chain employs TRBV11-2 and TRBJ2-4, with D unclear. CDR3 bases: TGTGCCAGCAGCCAAATCCGGACCGAAAACATTCAGTACTTC. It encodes CASSQIRTENIQYF.